This T cell receptor (beta chain) stems from a study of a mutant IDH1 vaccine in newly diagnosed glioma. Across the whole study: The therapy given earlier, which was standard therapy, consisted of radiotherapy, temozolomide, or both, and most of the patients received both.

Sequenced by immunoSEQ multiplex PCR; TCRdb stores in-frame clones only, minus some. Among some 38,000 clones listed, under 80% were seen once. This CDR3 spans 14 amino acids. CDR1 and CDR2 (germline): MNHEY, SVGAGI. Germline trimming cut 6 bases from V and 5 bases from J; bases unmatched to any gene: 6. The time point is: baseline, week 1 (first vaccination visit). Sample treatment: pre-vaccination baseline after standard-of-care therapy. The chain employs TRBV6-5 and TRBJ1-5; 8 nucleotides align to TRBD1. This clonotype originated in a man in his forties or fifties with glioma. Some clones in this sample may be carry-over from other donors' samples. The specimen comprised PBMCs, sampled from a glioma patient treated with radiotherapy, temozolomide or both. The CDR3 DNA reads as TGTGCCAGCAGGTCCCGGACAGGGCATCAGCCCCAGCATTTT. Translated: CASRSRTGHQPQHF.